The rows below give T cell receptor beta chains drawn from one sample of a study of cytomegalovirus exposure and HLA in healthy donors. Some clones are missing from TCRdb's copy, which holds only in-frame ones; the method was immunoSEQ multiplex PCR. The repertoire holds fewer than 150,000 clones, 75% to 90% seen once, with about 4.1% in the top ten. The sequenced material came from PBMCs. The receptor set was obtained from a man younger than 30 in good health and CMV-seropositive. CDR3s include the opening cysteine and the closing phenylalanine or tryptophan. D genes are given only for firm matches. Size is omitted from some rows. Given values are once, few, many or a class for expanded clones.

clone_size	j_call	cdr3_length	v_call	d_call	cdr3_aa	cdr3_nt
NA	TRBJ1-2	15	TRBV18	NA	CASSPIGRGSHGYTF	TGTGCCAGCTCACCAATAGGGCGGGGATCGCATGGCTACACCTTC
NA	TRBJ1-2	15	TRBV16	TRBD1	CASSPPGQGSYGYTF	TGTGCCAGCAGCCCGCCGGGACAGGGGTCCTATGGCTACACCTTC
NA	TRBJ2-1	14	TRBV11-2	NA	CASSLQGSNNEQFF	TGTGCCAGCAGTCTTCAGGGTTCGAACAATGAGCAGTTCTTC
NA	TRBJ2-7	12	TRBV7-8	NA	CASQGRGYEQYF	TGTGCCAGCCAGGGACGGGGGTACGAGCAGTACTTC
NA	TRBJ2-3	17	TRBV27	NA	CASSQDGGSPRLGTQYF	TGTGCCAGCAGTCAAGACGGGGGTTCGCCTCGATTGGGTACGCAGTATTTT
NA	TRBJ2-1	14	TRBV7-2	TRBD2	CASSLFGGGREQFF	TGTGCCAGCAGCTTATTCGGCGGGGGTCGTGAGCAGTTCTTC
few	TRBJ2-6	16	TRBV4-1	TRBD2	CASSQTSGSGANVLTF	TGCGCCAGCAGCCAGACTAGCGGCTCTGGGGCCAACGTCCTGACTTTC
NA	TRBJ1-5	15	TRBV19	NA	CASTTVRERNQPQHF	TGTGCCAGTACCACCGTCCGGGAACGCAATCAGCCCCAGCATTTT
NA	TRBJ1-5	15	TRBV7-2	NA	CASSPDILFNQPQHF	TGTGCCAGCAGTCCGGACATTCTCTTCAATCAGCCCCAGCATTTT
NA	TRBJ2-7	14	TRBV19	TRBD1	CASSIQGASYEQYF	TGTGCCAGTAGTATCCAGGGGGCATCCTACGAGCAGTACTTC
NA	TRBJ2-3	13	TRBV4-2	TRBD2	CASSPRGGDTQYF	TGTGCCAGCAGCCCCCGCGGGGGAGATACGCAGTATTTT
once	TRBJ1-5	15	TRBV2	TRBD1	CASRRRDRVNQPQHF	TGTGCCAGCAGAAGACGGGACAGGGTCAATCAGCCCCAGCATTTT
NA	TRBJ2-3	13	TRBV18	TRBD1	CASSDRVTDTQYF	TGTGCCAGCTCAGACAGGGTCACAGATACGCAGTATTTT
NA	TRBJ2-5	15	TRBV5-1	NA	CASSLDGLVKETQYF	TGCGCCAGCAGCTTGGACGGCCTAGTAAAAGAGACCCAGTACTTC
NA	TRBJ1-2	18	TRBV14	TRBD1	CASSQVWGRTGLEDGYTF	TGTGCCAGCAGCCAAGTCTGGGGGAGGACAGGTTTGGAGGATGGCTACACCTTC
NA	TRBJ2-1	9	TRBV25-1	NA	CSELREQFF	TGTTCCGAGCTTCGGGAGCAGTTCTTC
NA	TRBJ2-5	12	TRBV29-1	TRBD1	CSVLQGAETQYF	TGCAGCGTTTTACAGGGGGCGGAGACCCAGTACTTC
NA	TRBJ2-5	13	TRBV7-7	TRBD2	CASGRGEQETQYF	TGTGCTAGCGGGCGGGGAGAACAAGAGACCCAGTACTTC
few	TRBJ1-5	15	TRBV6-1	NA	CASRAGPYSNQPQHF	TGTGCCAGCAGAGCGGGACCGTATAGCAATCAGCCCCAGCATTTT
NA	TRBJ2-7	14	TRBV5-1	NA	CASSLDNTDYEQYF	TGCGCCAGCAGCTTGGATAACACCGACTACGAGCAGTACTTC
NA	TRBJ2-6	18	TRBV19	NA	CASSISGSGYSGANVLTF	TGTGCCAGTAGTATCTCCGGTTCAGGGTACTCTGGGGCCAACGTCCTGACTTTC
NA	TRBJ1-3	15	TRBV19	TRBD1	CASSNHRTGGNTIYF	TGTGCCAGTAGTAACCACCGGACAGGGGGAAACACCATATATTTT
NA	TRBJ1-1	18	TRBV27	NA	CASSLRTYIGAPNTEAFF	TGTGCCAGCAGTTTACGCACTTATATAGGGGCCCCGAACACTGAAGCTTTCTTT
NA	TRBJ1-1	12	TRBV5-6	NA	CASSLRGFEAFF	TGTGCCAGCAGCTTGAGAGGGTTCGAAGCTTTCTTT
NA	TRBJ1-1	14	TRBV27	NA	CASRLRGKDTEAFF	TGTGCCAGCAGACTCCGGGGTAAGGACACTGAAGCTTTCTTT
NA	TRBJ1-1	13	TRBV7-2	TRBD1	CASSPQTGPHAFF	TGTGCCAGCAGCCCTCAGACAGGGCCCCACGCTTTCTTT
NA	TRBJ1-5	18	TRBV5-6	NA	CASSLGRNPQRLNQPQHF	TGTGCCAGCAGCTTAGGTAGAAACCCTCAAAGACTCAATCAGCCCCAGCATTTT
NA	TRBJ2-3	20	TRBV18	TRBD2	CASSPRPGLAGATSTDTQYF	TGTGCCAGCTCACCAAGACCGGGACTAGCGGGGGCCACCTCCACAGATACGCAGTATTTT
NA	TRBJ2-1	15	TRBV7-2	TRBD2	CASSLEGGGASEQFF	TGTGCCAGCAGCTTAGAAGGCGGGGGGGCAAGTGAGCAGTTCTTC
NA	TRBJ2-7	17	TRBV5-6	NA	CASSLVSSAGGLYEQYF	TGTGCCAGCAGCTTGGTATCATCGGCAGGGGGGCTATACGAGCAGTACTTC
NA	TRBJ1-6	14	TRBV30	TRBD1	CAWSETGENSPLHF	TGTGCCTGGAGTGAGACAGGGGAGAACTCACCCCTCCACTTT
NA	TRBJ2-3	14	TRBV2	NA	CASSLGREVNTQYF	TGTGCCAGCAGCCTTGGGAGAGAGGTGAATACGCAGTATTTT
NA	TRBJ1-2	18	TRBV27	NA	CASTLYGVGGAPNYGYTF	TGTGCCAGCACCCTATACGGGGTAGGGGGAGCACCTAACTATGGCTACACCTTC